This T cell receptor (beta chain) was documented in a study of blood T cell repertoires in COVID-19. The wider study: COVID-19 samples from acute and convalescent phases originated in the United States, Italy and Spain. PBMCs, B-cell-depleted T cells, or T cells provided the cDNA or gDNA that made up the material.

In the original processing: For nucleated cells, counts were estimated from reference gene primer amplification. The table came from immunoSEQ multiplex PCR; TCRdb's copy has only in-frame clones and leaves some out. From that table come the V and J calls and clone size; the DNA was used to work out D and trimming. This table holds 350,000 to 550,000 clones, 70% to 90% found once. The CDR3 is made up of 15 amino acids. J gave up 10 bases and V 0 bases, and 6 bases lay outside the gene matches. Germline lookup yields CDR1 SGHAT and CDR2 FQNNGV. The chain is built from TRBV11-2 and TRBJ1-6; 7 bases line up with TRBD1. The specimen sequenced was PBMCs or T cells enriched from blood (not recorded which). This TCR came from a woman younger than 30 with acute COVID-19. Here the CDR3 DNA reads TGTGCCAGCAGCTTAGAGGAGGGGGCGGGATCACCCCTCCACTTT. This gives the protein CASSLEEGAGSPLHF.